This T cell receptor (beta chain) emerged from a study of OX40 agonist ivuxolimab in advanced cancers. Germline CDR1 and CDR2: SGHVS and FQNEAQ. This CDR3 contains 17 residues. V was pared by 5 bases and J by 2 bases, with 11 bases of the junction left unmatched. Using immunoSEQ multiplex PCR, the repertoire was profiled, and TCRdb retains in-frame clones only, with some absent. The data hold 45,000 to 70,000 clones, with roughly 86% observed a single time. The sample in question was CD4+ or CD8+ T cells sorted from blood, obtained in a trial of the OX40 agonist ivuxolimab. The TCR comes from an adult with an advanced solid tumor such as melanoma, head and neck, liver or kidney cancer. The chain couples TRBV7-8 to TRBJ2-3, with 9 bases identical to TRBD1. In DNA form, the CDR3 reads TGTGCCAGCAGCGCTAGAGGCCGGGACAGGGTCACAGATACGCAGTATTTT. Translated: CASSARGRDRVTDTQYF.